What follows are 9 T cell receptor beta chains derived from one specimen sequenced in a study of monozygotic twins with inflammatory bowel disease. TCRdb reprocessed the 5' RACE reads and stores each CDR3 protein as one record, lacking DNA. The specimen's table records 420,000 or so distinct CDR3 sequences. Input material: blood. These receptors came from a human donor with ulcerative colitis or Crohn's disease, or a healthy co-twin of an affected twin (not recorded which).

The rearrangement links TRBV5-6 to TRBJ2-6; TCRdb's D call, TRBD1, is unchecked because there is no DNA. Per the germline V gene, CDR1 is SGHDT and CDR2 is YYEEEE. The CDR3 runs 16 residues. The CDR3 loop is CASSPGTISGANVLTF.

The V and J genes are TRBV4-3 and TRBJ1-1; the TCRdb call, TRBD1, lacks DNA for checking. CDR3 size: 14 residues. Germline V CDR1 and CDR2: LGHNA, YSLEER. This CDR3 is CASSPRDREITAFF.

The chain is built from TRBV15 and TRBJ2-7; without DNA, the TCRdb call of TRBD1 cannot be checked. The CDR3 is made up of 16 amino acids. Germline CDR1 is LNHNV and CDR2 is YYDKDF (reference sequence). CDR3 protein: CATSRDWAGESYEQYF.

The chain is built from TRBV5-1 and TRBJ2-7; TCRdb indicates TRBD2, and absent DNA this call remains unverified. This CDR3 contains 14 residues. From germline, CDR1 is SGHRS and CDR2 YFSETQ. CDR3 sequence: CASSFGGGLYEQYF.

This chain links TRBV27 with TRBJ2-7; the D call of TRBD1 rests on TCRdb alone, since no DNA is present to check it. The V gene's germline CDR1 is MNHEY and CDR2 SMNVEV (reference sequence). This CDR3 contains 14 residues. CDR3 sequence: CASSRDRRGYEQYF.

The chain carries TRBV3-1 and TRBJ1-1. The CDR3 is 14 amino acids. Per the germline V gene, CDR1 is LGHDT and CDR2 is YNNKEL (reference sequence). CDR3 amino acids: CASSQVGSGTEAFF.

This chain joins TRBV12-3 or TRBV12-4 and TRBJ1-6; TCRdb outputs TRBD1, but without DNA this stays unchecked. The CDR3 spans 16 residues. CDR3 loop: CASSLRGAGFNSPLHF.

This rearrangement joins TRBV5-1 to TRBJ2-5; TCRdb's D call of TRBD2 is untestable without DNA. Germline CDR1 reads SGHRS; CDR2 reads YFSETQ. The CDR3 spans 15 residues. The CDR3 sequence: CASSPLAGVPETQYF.

V gene TRBV20-1 combines with J gene TRBJ2-7; with no DNA, the TCRdb D assignment of TRBD2 cannot be verified. The CDR3 runs 15 residues. CDR1 is DFQATT, CDR2 SNEGSKA, per germline (reference sequence). Here the CDR3 reads CSARAPLGGRGEQYF.